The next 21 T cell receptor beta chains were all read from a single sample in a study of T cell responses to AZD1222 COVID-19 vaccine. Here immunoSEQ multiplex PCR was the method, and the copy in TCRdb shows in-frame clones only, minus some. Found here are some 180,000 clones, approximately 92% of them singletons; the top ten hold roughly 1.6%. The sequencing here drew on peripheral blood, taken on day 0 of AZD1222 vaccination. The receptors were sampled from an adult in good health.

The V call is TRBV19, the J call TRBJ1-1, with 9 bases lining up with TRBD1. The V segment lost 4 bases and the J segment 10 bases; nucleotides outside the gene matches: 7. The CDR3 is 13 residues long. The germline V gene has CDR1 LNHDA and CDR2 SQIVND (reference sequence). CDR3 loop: CASSTLQGAGAFF. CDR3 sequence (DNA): TGTGCCAGTAGTACATTACAGGGGGCGGGAGCTTTCTTT.

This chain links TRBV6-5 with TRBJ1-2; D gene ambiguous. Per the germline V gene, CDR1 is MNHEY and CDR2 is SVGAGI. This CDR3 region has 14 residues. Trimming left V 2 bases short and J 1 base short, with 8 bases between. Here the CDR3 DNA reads TGTGCCAGCAGTTACAGGACGGATAACTATGGCTACACCTTC. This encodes CASSYRTDNYGYTF.

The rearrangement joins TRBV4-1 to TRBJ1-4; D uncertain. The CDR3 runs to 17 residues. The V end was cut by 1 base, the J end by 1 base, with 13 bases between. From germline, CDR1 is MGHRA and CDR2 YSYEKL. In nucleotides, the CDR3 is TGCGCCAGCAGCCAAGTGGGAATCGTTGAAACTAATGAAAAACTGTTTTTT. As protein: CASSQVGIVETNEKLFF.

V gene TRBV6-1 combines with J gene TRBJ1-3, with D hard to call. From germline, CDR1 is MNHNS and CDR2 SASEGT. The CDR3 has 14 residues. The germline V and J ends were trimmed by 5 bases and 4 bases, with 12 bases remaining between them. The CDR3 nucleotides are TGTGCCAGCAGTCGTAATTCGGCGGGAAACACCATATATTTT. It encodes CASSRNSAGNTIYF.

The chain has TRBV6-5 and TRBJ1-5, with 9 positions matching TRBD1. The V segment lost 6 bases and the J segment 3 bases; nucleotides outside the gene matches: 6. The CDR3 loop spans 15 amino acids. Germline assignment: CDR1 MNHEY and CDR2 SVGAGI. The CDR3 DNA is TGTGCCAGCAGGACGGACAGGGGCGTCAATCAGCCCCAGCATTTT. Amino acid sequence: CASRTDRGVNQPQHF.

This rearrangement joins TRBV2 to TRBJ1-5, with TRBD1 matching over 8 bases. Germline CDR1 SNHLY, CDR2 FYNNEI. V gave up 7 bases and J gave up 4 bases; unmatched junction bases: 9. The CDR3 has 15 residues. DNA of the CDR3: TGTGCCAGCACCCCCCCAGGGGGCCAAAATCAGCCCCAGCATTTT. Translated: CASTPPGGQNQPQHF. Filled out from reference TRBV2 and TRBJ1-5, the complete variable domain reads EPEVTQTPSHQVTQMGQEVILRCVPISNHLYFYWYRQILGQKVEFLVSFYNNEISEKSEIFDDQFSVERPDGSNFTLKIRSTKLEDSAMYFCASTPPGGQNQPQHFGDGTRLSIL.

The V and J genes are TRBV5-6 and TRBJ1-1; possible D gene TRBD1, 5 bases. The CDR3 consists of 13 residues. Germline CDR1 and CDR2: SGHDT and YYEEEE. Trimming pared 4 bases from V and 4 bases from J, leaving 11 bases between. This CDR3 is CASSQGPGTEAFF. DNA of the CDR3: TGTGCCAGCAGCCAGGGACCTGGCACTGAAGCTTTCTTT.

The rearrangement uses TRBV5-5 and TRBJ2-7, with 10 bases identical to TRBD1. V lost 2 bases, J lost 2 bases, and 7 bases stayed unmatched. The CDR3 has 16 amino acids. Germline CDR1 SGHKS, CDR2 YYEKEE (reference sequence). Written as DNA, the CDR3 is TGTGCCAGCAGCTTCACACCGGGACAGGGGCCCTACGAGCAGTACTTC. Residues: CASSFTPGQGPYEQYF. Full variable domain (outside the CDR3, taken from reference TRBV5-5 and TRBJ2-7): DAGVTQSPTHLIKTRGQQVTLRCSPISGHKSVSWYQQVLGQGPQFIFQYYEKEERGRGNFPDRFSARQFPNYSSELNVNALLLGDSALYLCASSFTPGQGPYEQYFGPGTRLTVT.

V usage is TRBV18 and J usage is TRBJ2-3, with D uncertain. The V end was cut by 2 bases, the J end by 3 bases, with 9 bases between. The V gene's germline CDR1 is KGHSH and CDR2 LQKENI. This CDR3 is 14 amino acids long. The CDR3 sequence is CASSPWQGTDTQYF. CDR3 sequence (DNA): TGTGCCAGCTCACCATGGCAAGGTACAGATACGCAGTATTTT.

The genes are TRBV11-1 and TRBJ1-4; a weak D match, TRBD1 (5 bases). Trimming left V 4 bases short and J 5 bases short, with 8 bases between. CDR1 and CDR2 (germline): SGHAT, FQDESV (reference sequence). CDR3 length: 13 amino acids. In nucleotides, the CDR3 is TGTGCCAGCAGCTCGCGACAGAATGAAAAACTGTTTTTT. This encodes CASSSRQNEKLFF.

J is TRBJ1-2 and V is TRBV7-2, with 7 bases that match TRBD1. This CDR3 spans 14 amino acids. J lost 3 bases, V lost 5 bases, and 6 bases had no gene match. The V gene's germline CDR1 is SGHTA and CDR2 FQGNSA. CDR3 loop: CASSQWDRDYGYTF. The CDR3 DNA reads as TGTGCCAGCAGCCAATGGGACAGAGACTATGGCTACACCTTC.

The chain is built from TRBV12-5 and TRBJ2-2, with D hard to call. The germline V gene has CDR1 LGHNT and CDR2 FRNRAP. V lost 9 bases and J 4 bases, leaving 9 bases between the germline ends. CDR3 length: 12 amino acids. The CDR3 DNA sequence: TGTGCTAGCTCCCTCGGCACCGGGGAGCTGTTTTTT. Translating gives CASSLGTGELFF. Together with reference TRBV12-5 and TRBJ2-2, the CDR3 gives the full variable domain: DARVTQTPRHKVTEMGQEVTMRCQPILGHNTVFWYRQTMMQGLELLAYFRNRAPLDDSGMPKDRFSAEMPDATLATLKIQPSEPRDSAVYFCASSLGTGELFFGEGSRLTVL.

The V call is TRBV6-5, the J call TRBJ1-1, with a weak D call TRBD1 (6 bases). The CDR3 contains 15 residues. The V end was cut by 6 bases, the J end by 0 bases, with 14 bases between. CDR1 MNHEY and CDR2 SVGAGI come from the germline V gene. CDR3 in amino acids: CASSQTRGVNTEAFF. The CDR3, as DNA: TGTGCCAGCAGCCAAACGAGGGGGGTGAACACTGAAGCTTTCTTT.

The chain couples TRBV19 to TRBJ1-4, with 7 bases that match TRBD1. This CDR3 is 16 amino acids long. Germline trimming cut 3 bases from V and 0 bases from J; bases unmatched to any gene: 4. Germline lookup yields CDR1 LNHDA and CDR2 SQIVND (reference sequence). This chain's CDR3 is CASSIHQGATNEKLFF. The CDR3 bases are TGTGCCAGTAGTATCCATCAGGGGGCAACTAATGAAAAACTGTTTTTT.

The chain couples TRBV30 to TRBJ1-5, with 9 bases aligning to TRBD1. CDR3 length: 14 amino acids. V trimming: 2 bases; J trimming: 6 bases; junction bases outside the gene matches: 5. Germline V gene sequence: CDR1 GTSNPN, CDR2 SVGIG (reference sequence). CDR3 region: CAWSQGTGSQPQHF. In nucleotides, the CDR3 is TGTGCCTGGAGTCAGGGGACAGGGTCTCAGCCCCAGCATTTT.

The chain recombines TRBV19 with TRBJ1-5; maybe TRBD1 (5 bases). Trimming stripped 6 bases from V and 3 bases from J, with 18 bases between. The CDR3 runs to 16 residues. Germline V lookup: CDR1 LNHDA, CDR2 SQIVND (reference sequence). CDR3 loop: CASSRYTGTDNQPQHF. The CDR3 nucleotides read TGTGCCAGTAGCCGCTACACCGGGACCGACAATCAGCCCCAGCATTTT.

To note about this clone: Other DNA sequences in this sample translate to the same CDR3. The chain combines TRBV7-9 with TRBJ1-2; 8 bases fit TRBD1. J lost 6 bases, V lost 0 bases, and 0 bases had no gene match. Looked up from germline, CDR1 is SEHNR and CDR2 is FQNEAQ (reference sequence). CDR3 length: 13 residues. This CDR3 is CASSLATGDGYTF. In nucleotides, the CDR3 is TGTGCCAGCAGCTTAGCGACAGGGGATGGCTACACCTTC.

The CDR3 here is CASSLYGAAYEQYF. The CDR3 bases are TGCGCCAGCAGCCTCTATGGGGCAGCCTACGAGCAGTACTTC. The V call is TRBV4-1, the J call TRBJ2-7; possibly TRBD1 for D (5 bases). The CDR3 totals 14 residues. CDR1 and CDR2 (germline): MGHRA, YSYEKL. V shed 4 bases and J shed 2 bases, with 12 bases lying between them.

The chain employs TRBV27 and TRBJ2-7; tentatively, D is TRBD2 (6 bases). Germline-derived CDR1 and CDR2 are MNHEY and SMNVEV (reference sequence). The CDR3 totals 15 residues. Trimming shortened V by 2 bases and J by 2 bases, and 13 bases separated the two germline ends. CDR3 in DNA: TGTGCCAGCAGTTTACAAGGAGGGCAGACCTACGAGCAGTACTTC. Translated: CASSLQGGQTYEQYF.

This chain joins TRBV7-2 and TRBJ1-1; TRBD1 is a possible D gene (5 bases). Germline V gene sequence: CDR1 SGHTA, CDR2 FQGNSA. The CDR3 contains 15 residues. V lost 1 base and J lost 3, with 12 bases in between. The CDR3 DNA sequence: TGTGCCAGCAGCTTAGGGGCAGGGTGGGACACTGAAGCTTTCTTT. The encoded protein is CASSLGAGWDTEAFF.

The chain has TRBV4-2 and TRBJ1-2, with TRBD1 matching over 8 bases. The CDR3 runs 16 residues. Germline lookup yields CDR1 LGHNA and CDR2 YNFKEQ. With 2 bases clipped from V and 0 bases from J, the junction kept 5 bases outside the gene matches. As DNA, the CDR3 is TGTGCCAGCAGCCAACTCGGACAGGGAGCTAACTATGGCTACACCTTC. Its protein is CASSQLGQGANYGYTF.